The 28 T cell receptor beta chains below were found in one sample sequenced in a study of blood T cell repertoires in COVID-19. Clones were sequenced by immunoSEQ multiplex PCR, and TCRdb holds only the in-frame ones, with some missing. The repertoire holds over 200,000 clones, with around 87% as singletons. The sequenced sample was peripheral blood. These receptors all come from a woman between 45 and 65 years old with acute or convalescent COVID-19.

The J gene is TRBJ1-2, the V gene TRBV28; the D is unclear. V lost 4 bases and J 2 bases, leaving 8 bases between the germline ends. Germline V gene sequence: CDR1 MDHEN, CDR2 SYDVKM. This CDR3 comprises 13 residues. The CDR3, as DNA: TGTGCCAGCAGTTATGGGCAGAACTATGGCTACACCTTC. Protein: CASSYGQNYGYTF.

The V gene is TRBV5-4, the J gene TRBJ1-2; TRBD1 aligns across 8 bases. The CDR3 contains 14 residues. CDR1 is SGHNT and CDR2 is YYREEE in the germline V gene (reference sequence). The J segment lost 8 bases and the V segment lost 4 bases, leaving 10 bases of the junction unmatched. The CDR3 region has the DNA TGTGCCAGCAGCCCGAGGGACAGGTCCGAGGGCTACACCTTC. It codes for CASSPRDRSEGYTF.

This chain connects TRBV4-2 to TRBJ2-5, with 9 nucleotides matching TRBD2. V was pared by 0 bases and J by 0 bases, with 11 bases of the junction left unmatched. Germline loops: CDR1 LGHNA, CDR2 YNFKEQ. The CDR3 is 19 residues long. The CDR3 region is CASSQDGLFAGGYQETQYF. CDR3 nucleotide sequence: TGTGCCAGCAGCCAAGATGGCTTATTCGCGGGAGGGTACCAAGAGACCCAGTACTTC.

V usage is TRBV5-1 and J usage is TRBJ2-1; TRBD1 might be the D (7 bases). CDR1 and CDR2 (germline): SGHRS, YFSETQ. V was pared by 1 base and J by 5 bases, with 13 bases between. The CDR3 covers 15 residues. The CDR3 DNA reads TGCGCCAGCAGCTTGCAGGGGGGCAACAACAATGAGCAGTTCTTC. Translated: CASSLQGGNNNEQFF.

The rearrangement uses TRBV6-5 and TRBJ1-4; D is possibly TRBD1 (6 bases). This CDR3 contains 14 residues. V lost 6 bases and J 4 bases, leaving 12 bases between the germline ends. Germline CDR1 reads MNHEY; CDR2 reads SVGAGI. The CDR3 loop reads CASRIDRSNEKLFF. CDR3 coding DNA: TGTGCCAGCAGAATCGACAGGAGTAATGAAAAACTGTTTTTT.

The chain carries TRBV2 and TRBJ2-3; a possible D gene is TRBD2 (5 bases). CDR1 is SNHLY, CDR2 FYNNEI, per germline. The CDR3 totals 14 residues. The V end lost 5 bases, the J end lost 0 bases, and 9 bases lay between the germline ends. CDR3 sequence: CASSQRSSTDTQYF. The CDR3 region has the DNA TGTGCCAGCAGTCAGCGGTCTAGCACAGATACGCAGTATTTT. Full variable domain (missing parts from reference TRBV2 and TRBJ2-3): EPEVTQTPSHQVTQMGQEVILRCVPISNHLYFYWYRQILGQKVEFLVSFYNNEISEKSEIFDDQFSVERPDGSNFTLKIRSTKLEDSAMYFCASSQRSSTDTQYFGPGTRLTVL.

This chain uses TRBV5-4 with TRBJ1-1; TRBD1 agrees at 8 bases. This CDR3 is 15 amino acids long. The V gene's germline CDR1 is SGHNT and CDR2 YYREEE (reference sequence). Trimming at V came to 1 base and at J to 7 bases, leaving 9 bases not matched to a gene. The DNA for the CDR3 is TGTGCCAGCAGCTTGTCCTCAGGGGGCTTTGATGAAGCTTTCTTT. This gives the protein CASSLSSGGFDEAFF.

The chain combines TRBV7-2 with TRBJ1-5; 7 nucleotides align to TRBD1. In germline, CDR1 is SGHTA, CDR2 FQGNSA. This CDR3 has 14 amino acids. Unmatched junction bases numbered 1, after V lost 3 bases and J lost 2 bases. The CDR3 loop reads CASSFQGGNQPQHF. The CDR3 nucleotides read TGTGCCAGCAGCTTTCAGGGGGGCAATCAGCCCCAGCATTTT.

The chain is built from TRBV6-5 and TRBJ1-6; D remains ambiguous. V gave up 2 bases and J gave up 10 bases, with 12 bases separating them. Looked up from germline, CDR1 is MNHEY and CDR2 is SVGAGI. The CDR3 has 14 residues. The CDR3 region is CASSYGGDQSPLHF. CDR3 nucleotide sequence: TGTGCCAGCAGTTACGGCGGGGATCAGTCACCCCTCCACTTT.

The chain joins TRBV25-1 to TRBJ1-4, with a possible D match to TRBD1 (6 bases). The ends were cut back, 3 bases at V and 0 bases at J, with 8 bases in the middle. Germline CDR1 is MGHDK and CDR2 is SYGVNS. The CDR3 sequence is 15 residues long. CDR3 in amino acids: CASSEQGPTNEKLFF. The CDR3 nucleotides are TGTGCCAGCAGTGAGCAGGGGCCAACTAATGAAAAACTGTTTTTT.

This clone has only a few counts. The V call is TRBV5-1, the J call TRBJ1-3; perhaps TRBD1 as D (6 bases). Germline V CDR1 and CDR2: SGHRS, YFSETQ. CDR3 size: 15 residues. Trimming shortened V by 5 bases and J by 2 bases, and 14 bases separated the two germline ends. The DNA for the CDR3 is TGCGCCAGCAGGCAAACAGGGCAGACTGGAAACACCATATATTTT. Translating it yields CASRQTGQTGNTIYF.

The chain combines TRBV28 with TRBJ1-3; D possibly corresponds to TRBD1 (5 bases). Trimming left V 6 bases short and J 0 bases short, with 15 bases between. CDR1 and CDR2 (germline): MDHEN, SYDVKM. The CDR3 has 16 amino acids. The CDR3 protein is CASRGAGAVSGNTIYF. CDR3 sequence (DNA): TGTGCCAGCAGGGGCGCTGGGGCCGTCTCTGGAAACACCATATATTTT. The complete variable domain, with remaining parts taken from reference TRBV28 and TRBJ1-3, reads DVKVTQSSRYLVKRTGEKVFLECVQDMDHENMFWYRQDPGLGLRLIYFSYDVKMKEKGDIPEGYSVSREKKERFSLILESASTNQTSMYLCASRGAGAVSGNTIYFGEGSWLTVV.

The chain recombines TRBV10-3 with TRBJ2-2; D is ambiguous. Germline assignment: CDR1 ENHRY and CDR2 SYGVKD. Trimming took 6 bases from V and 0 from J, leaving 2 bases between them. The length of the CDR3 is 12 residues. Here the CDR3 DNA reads TGTGCCATCAGCTCGAACACCGGGGAGCTGTTTTTT. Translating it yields CAISSNTGELFF.

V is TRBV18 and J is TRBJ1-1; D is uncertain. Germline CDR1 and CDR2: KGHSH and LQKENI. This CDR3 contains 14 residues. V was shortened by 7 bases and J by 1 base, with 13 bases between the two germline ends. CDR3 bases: TGTGCCAGCTTAGGACTAATGGGGAACACTGAAGCTTTCTTT. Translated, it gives CASLGLMGNTEAFF.

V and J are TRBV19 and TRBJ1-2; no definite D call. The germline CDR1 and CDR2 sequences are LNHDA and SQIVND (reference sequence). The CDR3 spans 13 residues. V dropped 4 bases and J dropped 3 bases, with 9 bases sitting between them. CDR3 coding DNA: TGTGCCAGTAGTAACTCTGTGGACTATGGCTACACCTTC. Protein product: CASSNSVDYGYTF.

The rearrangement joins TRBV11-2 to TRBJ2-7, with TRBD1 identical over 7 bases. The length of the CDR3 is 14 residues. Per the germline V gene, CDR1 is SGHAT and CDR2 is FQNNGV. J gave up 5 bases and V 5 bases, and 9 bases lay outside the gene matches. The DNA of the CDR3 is TGTGCCAGCAGCGCCACAGGGGCGCGGCACGAGCAGTACTTC. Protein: CASSATGARHEQYF.

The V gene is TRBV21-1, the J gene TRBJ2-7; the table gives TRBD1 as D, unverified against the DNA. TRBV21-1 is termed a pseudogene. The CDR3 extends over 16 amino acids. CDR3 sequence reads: CASSVETAPFSYEQYF. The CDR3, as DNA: TGTGCCAGCAGCGTGGAGACAGCGCCCTTCTCCTACGAGCAGTACTTC.

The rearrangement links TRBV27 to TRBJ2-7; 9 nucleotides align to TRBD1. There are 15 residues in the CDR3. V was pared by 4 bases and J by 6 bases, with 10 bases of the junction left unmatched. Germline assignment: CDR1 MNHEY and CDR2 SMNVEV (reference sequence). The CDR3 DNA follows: TGTGCCAGCAGTTATAATAGGGACAGGGTTAGCGAGCAGTACTTC. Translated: CASSYNRDRVSEQYF.

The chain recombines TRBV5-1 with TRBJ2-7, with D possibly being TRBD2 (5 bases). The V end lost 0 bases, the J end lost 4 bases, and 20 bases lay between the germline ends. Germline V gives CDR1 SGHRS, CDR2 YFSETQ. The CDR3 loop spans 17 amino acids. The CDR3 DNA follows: TGCGCCAGCAGCTTGGACGCGGGCGGACCCAACATATACGAGCAGTACTTC. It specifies CASSLDAGGPNIYEQYF. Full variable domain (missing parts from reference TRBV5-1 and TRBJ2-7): KAGVTQTPRYLIKTRGQQVTLSCSPISGHRSVSWYQQTPGQGLQFLFEYFSETQRNKGNFPGRFSGRQFSNSRSEMNVSTLELGDSALYLCASSLDAGGPNIYEQYFGPGTRLTVT.

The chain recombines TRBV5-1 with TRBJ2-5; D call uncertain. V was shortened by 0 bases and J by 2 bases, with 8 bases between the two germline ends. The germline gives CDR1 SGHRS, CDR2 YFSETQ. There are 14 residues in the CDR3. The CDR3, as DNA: TGCGCCAGCAGCTTGGGAAACTCACAAGAGACCCAGTACTTC. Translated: CASSLGNSQETQYF.

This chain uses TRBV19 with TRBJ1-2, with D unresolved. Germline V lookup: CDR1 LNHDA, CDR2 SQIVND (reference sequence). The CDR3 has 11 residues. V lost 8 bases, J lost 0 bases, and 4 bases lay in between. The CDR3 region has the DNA TGTGCCAGTTCGGCTAACTATGGCTACACCTTC. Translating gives CASSANYGYTF.

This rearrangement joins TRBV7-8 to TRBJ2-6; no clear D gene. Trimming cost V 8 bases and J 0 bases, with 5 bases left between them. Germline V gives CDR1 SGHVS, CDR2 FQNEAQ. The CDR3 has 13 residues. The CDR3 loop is CASWLSGANVLTF. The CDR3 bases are TGTGCCAGCTGGCTCTCTGGGGCCAACGTCCTGACTTTC.

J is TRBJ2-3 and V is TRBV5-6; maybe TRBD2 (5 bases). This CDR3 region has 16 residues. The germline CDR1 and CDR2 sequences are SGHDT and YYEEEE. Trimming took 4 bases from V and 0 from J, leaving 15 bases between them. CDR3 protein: CASSLIRRLSTDTQYF. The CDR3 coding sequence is TGTGCCAGCAGCCTAATCCGGAGGCTTAGCACAGATACGCAGTATTTT.

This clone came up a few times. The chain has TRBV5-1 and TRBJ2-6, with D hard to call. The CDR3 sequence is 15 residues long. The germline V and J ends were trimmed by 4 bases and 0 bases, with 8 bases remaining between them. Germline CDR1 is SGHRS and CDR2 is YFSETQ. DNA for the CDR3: TGCGCCAGCAGCATCCGGGTCTCTGGGGCCAACGTCCTGACTTTC. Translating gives CASSIRVSGANVLTF.

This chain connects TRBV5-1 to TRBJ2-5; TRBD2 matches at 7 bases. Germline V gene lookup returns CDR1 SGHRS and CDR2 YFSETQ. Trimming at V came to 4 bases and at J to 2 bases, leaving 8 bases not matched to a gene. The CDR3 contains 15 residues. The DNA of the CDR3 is TGCGCCAGCAGCACGCAACCAGCGGGGCAAGAGACCCAGTACTTC. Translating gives CASSTQPAGQETQYF.

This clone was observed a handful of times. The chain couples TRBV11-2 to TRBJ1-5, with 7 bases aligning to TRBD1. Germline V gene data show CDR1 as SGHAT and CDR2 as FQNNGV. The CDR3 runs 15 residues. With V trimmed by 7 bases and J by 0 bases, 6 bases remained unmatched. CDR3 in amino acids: CASTLTGNSNQPQHF. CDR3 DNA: TGTGCCAGCACCCTGACAGGGAATAGCAATCAGCCCCAGCATTTT.

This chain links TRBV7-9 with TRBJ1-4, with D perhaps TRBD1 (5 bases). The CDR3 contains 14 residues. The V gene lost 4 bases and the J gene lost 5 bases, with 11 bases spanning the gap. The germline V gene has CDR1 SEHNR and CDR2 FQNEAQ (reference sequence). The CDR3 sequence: CASSSAGRNEKLFF. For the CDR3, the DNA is TGTGCCAGCAGCTCCGCGGGACGAAATGAAAAACTGTTTTTT.

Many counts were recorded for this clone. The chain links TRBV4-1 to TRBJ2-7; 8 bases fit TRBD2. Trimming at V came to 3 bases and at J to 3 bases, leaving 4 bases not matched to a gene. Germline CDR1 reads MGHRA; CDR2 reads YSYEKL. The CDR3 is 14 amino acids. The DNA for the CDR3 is TGCGCCAGCAGCCAGAAAGCGGGAGACTACGAGCAGTACTTC. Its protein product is CASSQKAGDYEQYF.